The entry that follows covers one T cell receptor (beta chain) sequence. This entry belongs to a study of blood T cell repertoires in COVID-19. About the research overall: Nucleic acid was either cDNA or gDNA, and it came from T cells, B-cell-depleted T cells, or PBMCs.

Original data processing: Amplification with reference gene primers provided the estimates of nucleated cell counts. TCRdb's table, derived via immunoSEQ multiplex PCR, lists solely in-frame clones and lacks some. V, J and clone size are taken as reported in that table, and D and trimming were inferred from the DNA itself. This sample has 250,000 to 300,000 clones, with roughly 90% found just once. The study assigned cohorts using participant-reported clinical history. All recovered Cohort 3 donors got two negative PCRs, got clearance, or saw symptom resolution. The CDR3 is 15 amino acids. Trimming shortened V by 5 bases and J by 5 bases, and 18 bases separated the two germline ends. Germline V gene lookup returns CDR1 LNHDA and CDR2 SQIVND (reference sequence).

The TCR comes from a woman in her thirties or forties who had recovered from COVID-19. The chain is built from TRBV19 and TRBJ1-2; weak D call: TRBD1 (6 bases). Specimen: PBMCs or T cells enriched from blood (not recorded which). The CDR3 region has the DNA TGTGCCAGTAGTGACAGGTTGCCCGGTGGGTATGGCTACACCTTC. Its protein product is CASSDRLPGGYGYTF. The variable domain in full, with the rest retrieved from reference TRBV19 and TRBJ1-2, is DGGITQSPKYLFRKEGQNVTLSCEQNLNHDAMYWYRQDPGQGLRLIYYSQIVNDFQKGDIAEGYSVSREKKESFPLTVTSAQKNPTAFYLCASSDRLPGGYGYTFGSGTRLTVV.